The T cell receptor (beta chain) under discussion was sequenced for a study of control samples from healthy donors and cancer patients. The repertoire was sequenced with immunoSEQ multiplex PCR; TCRdb's copy has only in-frame clones and lacks some. The sample comprises roughly 120,000 clones, about 89% of which are singletons, and less than 9.5% rests with the top ten. CDR1 and CDR2 (germline): MNHNS, SASEGT. The CDR3 contains 17 residues. Unmatched junction bases numbered 13, after V lost 0 bases and J lost 7 bases. Only a few counts were recorded for this clone. This TCR came from a woman under 30 in good health. The specimen sequenced was blood. The rearrangement joins TRBV6-1 to TRBJ1-2; 8 nucleotides line up with TRBD1. CDR3 protein: CASSEALTLQGAFGYTF. The CDR3 nucleotides read TGTGCCAGCAGTGAAGCCCTGACATTGCAGGGGGCCTTTGGCTACACCTTC.